Listed below are T cell receptor beta chains from one sample, sequenced in a study of beta chain features in type 1 diabetes. Repertoires were generated with immunoSEQ multiplex PCR, while TCRdb's copy carries only in-frame clones and drops some. The data contain more than 25,000 clones, around half of them singletons. Input material: stem cell memory CD4+ T cells from blood. The receptors derive from a young man with type 1 diabetes. The CDR3 runs from the conserved cysteine through the conserved F or W. D genes are given only for firm matches. The size entry is marked missing in some rows and otherwise reads once, few, many or a size class.

d_call: .; clone_size: .; v_call: TRBV5-1; j_call: TRBJ2-4; cdr3_nt: TGCGCCAGCAGCGCGGGACAGACCTTAGCCAAAAACATTCAGTACTTC; cdr3_aa: CASSAGQTLAKNIQYF
d_call: TRBD1; clone_size: few; v_call: TRBV18; j_call: TRBJ2-2; cdr3_nt: TGTGCCAGCTCGAACGAGCAGGGGGCGCGCACCGGGGAGCTGTTTTTT; cdr3_aa: CASSNEQGARTGELFF
d_call: TRBD1; clone_size: .; v_call: TRBV14; j_call: TRBJ2-7; cdr3_nt: TGTGCCAGCAGCGACGAGACAGGGCCTTTCCTCCGCGAGCAGTACTTC; cdr3_aa: CASSDETGPFLREQYF
d_call: TRBD1; clone_size: few; v_call: TRBV18; j_call: TRBJ1-5; cdr3_nt: TGTGCCAGCTCACGGACAGGGGGCGATCAGCCCCAGCATTTT; cdr3_aa: CASSRTGGDQPQHF
d_call: TRBD1; clone_size: .; v_call: TRBV11-2; j_call: TRBJ2-1; cdr3_nt: TGTGCCAGCAGCAGCGGATCCAAGAGACAGGGGCAGTTCTTC; cdr3_aa: CASSSGSKRQGQFF
d_call: TRBD1; clone_size: .; v_call: TRBV4-1; j_call: TRBJ1-1; cdr3_nt: TGCGCCAGCAGCCAGCAGAGAGGGACAGGGGGAAGCACTGAAGCTTTCTTT; cdr3_aa: CASSQQRGTGGSTEAFF
d_call: .; clone_size: .; v_call: TRBV29-1; j_call: TRBJ2-7; cdr3_nt: TGCAGCGGGCAGGGGTTCCACGAGCAGTACTTC; cdr3_aa: CSGQGFHEQYF
d_call: TRBD1; clone_size: .; v_call: TRBV10-1; j_call: TRBJ1-1; cdr3_nt: TGCGCCAGCAGCCCACAGGGGACGAACACTGAAGCTTTCTTT; cdr3_aa: CASSPQGTNTEAFF
d_call: .; clone_size: .; v_call: TRBV2; j_call: TRBJ1-5; cdr3_nt: TGTGCCAGCGGTCCAGGGTTGACTCAGCCCCAGCATTTT; cdr3_aa: CASGPGLTQPQHF
d_call: TRBD1; clone_size: .; v_call: TRBV7-9; j_call: TRBJ1-2; cdr3_nt: TGTGCCAGCGGGCGGCAGGGGGAAGAAGGCTACACCTTC; cdr3_aa: CASGRQGEEGYTF
d_call: TRBD2; clone_size: .; v_call: TRBV5-1; j_call: TRBJ2-7; cdr3_nt: TGCGCCAGCAGCATCTCTAGCGGGAGAACGGACGAGCAGTACTTC; cdr3_aa: CASSISSGRTDEQYF
d_call: .; clone_size: .; v_call: TRBV19; j_call: TRBJ2-2; cdr3_nt: TGTGCCAGTAGTTTCAGCGACCGGGAGCTGTTTTTT; cdr3_aa: CASSFSDRELFF
d_call: TRBD1; clone_size: .; v_call: TRBV7-9; j_call: TRBJ1-1; cdr3_nt: TGTGCCAGCAGCCCCAGACAGGGGAACACTGAAGCTTTCTTT; cdr3_aa: CASSPRQGNTEAFF
d_call: .; clone_size: few; v_call: TRBV11-2; j_call: TRBJ1-6; cdr3_nt: TGTGCCAGCAGCTTAGGTGTCAATAATTCACCCCTCCACTTT; cdr3_aa: CASSLGVNNSPLHF
d_call: .; clone_size: .; v_call: TRBV6-6; j_call: TRBJ1-5; cdr3_nt: TGTGCCAGCAGTTACCAGGGCCTCAATCAGCCCCAGCATTTT; cdr3_aa: CASSYQGLNQPQHF
d_call: TRBD2; clone_size: .; v_call: TRBV5-4; j_call: TRBJ2-2; cdr3_nt: TGTGCCAGCAGCTTGGGGGTTAGCGGGAGAAACACCGGGGAGCTGTTTTTT; cdr3_aa: CASSLGVSGRNTGELFF
d_call: .; clone_size: few; v_call: TRBV5-1; j_call: TRBJ2-3; cdr3_nt: TGCGCCAGCAGCTCCCGAGGGAGTCCCACAGATACGCAGTATTTT; cdr3_aa: CASSSRGSPTDTQYF
d_call: TRBD2; clone_size: .; v_call: TRBV27; j_call: TRBJ2-1; cdr3_nt: TGTGCCAGCAGTTTCCCGGGACTAGTGGGGAATGAGCAGTTCTTC; cdr3_aa: CASSFPGLVGNEQFF
d_call: TRBD1; clone_size: .; v_call: TRBV6-6; j_call: TRBJ2-1; cdr3_nt: TGTGCCAGCAGTCCCGACAGGGGGTACAATGAGCAGTTCTTC; cdr3_aa: CASSPDRGYNEQFF
d_call: TRBD1; clone_size: .; v_call: TRBV11-2; j_call: TRBJ2-7; cdr3_nt: TGTGCCAGCAGCCCCGGTGCGACAGGGATCTACGAGCAGTACTTC; cdr3_aa: CASSPGATGIYEQYF